The next 18 T cell receptor beta chains were all read from a single sample in a study of pediatric ulcerative colitis. During colonoscopy, one to two rectal pinch biopsies were collected. Produced via immunoSEQ multiplex PCR; TCRdb's table is partial and in-frame only. Of 20,000 to 30,000 clones in the sample, approximately 71% were seen once. The sequenced sample consisted of gut tissue. The receptors here all came from a boy aged 10-17 years with severe ulcerative colitis.

The gene calls are TRBV18 and TRBJ1-2; D not certain. V lost 0 bases to trimming and J lost 8 bases, with 10 bases between them. The V gene's germline CDR1 is KGHSH and CDR2 LQKENI. The CDR3 totals 13 residues. CDR3 sequence: CASSPPNAVGYTF. The CDR3, as DNA: TGTGCCAGCTCACCACCGAATGCCGTCGGCTACACCTTC.

The J gene is TRBJ2-7, the V gene TRBV14; TRBD1 matches 9 bases. CDR1 is SGHDN, CDR2 FVKESK, per germline. The trim removed 5 bases at V and 2 bases at J, leaving 7 bases unmatched. CDR3 length: 15 residues. The chain's CDR3 is CASSKPGQGPYEQYF. The CDR3 bases are TGTGCCAGCAGCAAACCGGGACAGGGTCCCTACGAGCAGTACTTC.

The chain links TRBV4-1 to TRBJ1-2; TRBD1 matches at 9 bases. The CDR3 totals 15 residues. The germline V gene encodes CDR1 MGHRA and CDR2 YSYEKL. Trimming removed 4 bases from V and 2 bases from J; junction bases left unmatched: 5. This CDR3 reads CASSPRTGDNYGYTF. CDR3 in DNA: TGCGCCAGCAGCCCACGGACAGGGGACAACTATGGCTACACCTTC.

The chain couples TRBV5-1 to TRBJ2-7; 12 nucleotides align to TRBD1. J gave up 9 bases and V 4 bases, and 5 bases lay outside the gene matches. The germline CDR1 and CDR2 sequences are SGHRS and YFSETQ. The CDR3 is made up of 13 amino acids. CDR3 DNA sequence: TGCGCCAGCAGCCAGGGACAGGGGGCAGCGCAGTACTTC. As protein: CASSQGQGAAQYF.

The rearrangement uses TRBV7-2 and TRBJ2-5; D not certain. The length of the CDR3 is 11 residues. V lost 1 base, J lost 12 bases, and 9 bases lay in between. Germline loops: CDR1 SGHTA, CDR2 FQGNSA. CDR3 in amino acids: CASSLDAIKYF. The CDR3, as DNA: TGTGCCAGCAGCTTAGACGCCATAAAGTACTTC.

The DNA of the CDR3 is TGTGCCAGCAGCCCGGGACCGGGTGGTTCCACTGAAGCTTTCTTT. Translation gives CASSPGPGGSTEAFF. The rearrangement joins TRBV7-3 to TRBJ1-1, with D perhaps matching TRBD1 (5 bases). Trimming left V 5 bases short and J 4 bases short, with 17 bases between. Germline loops: CDR1 SGHTA, CDR2 FQGTGA. The CDR3 has 15 amino acids.

The rearrangement joins TRBV29-1 to TRBJ2-7, with 10 bases fitting TRBD1. Germline V lookup: CDR1 SQVTM, CDR2 ANQGSEA. The CDR3 covers 13 residues. Losses at the gene ends were 6 bases for V and 5 bases for J; bases not matched to a gene: 7. The CDR3 sequence: CSVYSGTGDEQYF. The DNA of the CDR3 is TGCAGCGTGTACTCCGGGACAGGGGACGAGCAGTACTTC.

The chain joins TRBV7-3 to TRBJ2-3; D may match TRBD1 or TRBD2 (5 bases each). Trimming pared 0 bases from V and 4 bases from J, leaving 11 bases between. The CDR3 loop spans 15 amino acids. CDR1 SGHTA and CDR2 FQGTGA come from the germline V gene. CDR3 DNA sequence: TGTGCCAGCAGCTTAACGGGGCTAGCAGCAGATACGCAGTATTTT. This translates into CASSLTGLAADTQYF. Filled out from reference TRBV7-3 and TRBJ2-3, the complete variable domain reads GAGVSQTPSNKVTEKGKYVELRCDPISGHTALYWYRQSLGQGPEFLIYFQGTGAADDSGLPNDRFFAVRPEGSVSTLKIQRTERGDSAVYLCASSLTGLAADTQYFGPGTRLTVL.

This chain connects TRBV9 to TRBJ2-1; TRBD2 is a possible D gene (5 bases). Germline V lookup: CDR1 SGDLS, CDR2 YYNGEE. Trimming stripped 5 bases from V and 0 bases from J, with 12 bases between. The CDR3 sequence is 15 residues long. Here the CDR3 DNA reads TGTGCCAGCAGTGATAGCGAGATCTCCTACAATGAGCAGTTCTTC. It yields the protein CASSDSEISYNEQFF.

V and J are TRBV11-1 and TRBJ1-1; 8 nucleotides align to TRBD1. Germline V gene lookup returns CDR1 SGHAT and CDR2 FQDESV (reference sequence). The CDR3 has 14 residues. Losses at the gene ends were 6 bases for V and 6 bases for J; bases not matched to a gene: 9. The CDR3 is CASSSRQGRAEAFF. CDR3 nucleotide sequence: TGTGCCAGCAGTTCTAGACAGGGGCGGGCTGAAGCTTTCTTT.

The CDR3 sequence is CASSYHYEQYF. The CDR3 DNA reads as TGTGCCAGCAGCTACCATTACGAGCAGTACTTC. V gene TRBV11-3 combines with J gene TRBJ2-7; D gene ambiguous. Germline V gives CDR1 SGHNT, CDR2 YENEEA. The CDR3 has 11 residues. V lost 4 bases to trimming and J lost 4 bases, with 5 bases between them.

The chain recombines TRBV5-8 with TRBJ1-2; 9 nucleotides align to TRBD1. CDR3 length: 13 residues. Germline V gene data show CDR1 as SGHTS and CDR2 as YDEGEE. With 3 bases clipped from V and 5 bases from J, the junction kept 2 bases outside the gene matches. This chain's CDR3 is CASSWTGVYGYTF. CDR3 nucleotide sequence: TGTGCCAGCAGCTGGACAGGGGTATATGGCTACACCTTC.

The V call is TRBV29-1, the J call TRBJ2-5, with 11 bases identical to TRBD1. Germline V gene lookup returns CDR1 SQVTM and CDR2 ANQGSEA. This CDR3 comprises 14 residues. Trimming cost V 6 bases and J 5 bases; bases outside gene matches: 8. The CDR3 is CSVPGTGGWETQYF. CDR3 DNA sequence: TGCAGCGTCCCCGGGACAGGGGGTTGGGAGACCCAGTACTTC.

CDR3 protein: CASSHETGSGANVLTF. CDR3 bases: TGCGCCAGCAGCCATGAGACAGGCTCTGGGGCCAACGTCCTGACTTTC. V and J are TRBV4-3 and TRBJ2-6, with D perhaps matching TRBD1 (6 bases). The CDR3 runs to 16 residues. CDR1 and CDR2 (germline): LGHNA, YSLEER. Trimming pared 3 bases from V and 0 bases from J, leaving 9 bases between.

V gene TRBV6-5 combines with J gene TRBJ1-5, with TRBD1 matching over 9 bases. Germline V gives CDR1 MNHEY, CDR2 SVGAGI. This CDR3 contains 14 residues. V gave up 7 bases and J gave up 7 bases; unmatched junction bases: 8. DNA for the CDR3: TGTGCCAGCAACACAGGGGGCGGGATACAGCCCCAGCATTTT. It encodes CASNTGGGIQPQHF.

The rearrangement joins TRBV11-2 to TRBJ2-1, with D perhaps TRBD2 (5 bases). The length of the CDR3 is 17 residues. The V gene lost 1 base and the J gene lost 6 bases, with 19 bases spanning the gap. From germline, CDR1 is SGHAT and CDR2 FQNNGV. The CDR3 DNA reads TGTGCCAGCAGCTTAGTATGGGTTAGCGTCTTAGTCAATGAGCAGTTCTTC. Residues: CASSLVWVSVLVNEQFF. The full variable domain, rest sourced from reference TRBV11-2 and TRBJ2-1, is EAGVAQSPRYKIIEKRQSVAFWCNPISGHATLYWYQQILGQGPKLLIQFQNNGVVDDSQLPKDRFSAERLKGVDSTLKIQPAKLEDSAVYLCASSLVWVSVLVNEQFFGPGTRLTVL.

The rearrangement joins TRBV29-1 to TRBJ2-1; 10 nucleotides align to TRBD1. V dropped 6 bases and J dropped 7; count of bases not matched to a gene: 9. Germline assignment: CDR1 SQVTM and CDR2 ANQGSEA. This CDR3 has 14 residues. Here the CDR3 reads CSVKFGTGDNEQFF. CDR3 DNA sequence: TGCAGCGTGAAGTTTGGGACAGGGGATAATGAGCAGTTCTTC.

CDR3 DNA sequence: TGTGCCAGCAGTTTACTAGGGCCCCCGGACGCGGAAAAACTGTTTTTT. Translated, it gives CASSLLGPPDAEKLFF. The chain recombines TRBV6-5 with TRBJ1-4; D is unclear. The CDR3 covers 16 residues. Trimming took off 4 bases at V and 8 bases at J, with 20 bases between the two ends. CDR1 is MNHEY, CDR2 SVGAGI, per germline.